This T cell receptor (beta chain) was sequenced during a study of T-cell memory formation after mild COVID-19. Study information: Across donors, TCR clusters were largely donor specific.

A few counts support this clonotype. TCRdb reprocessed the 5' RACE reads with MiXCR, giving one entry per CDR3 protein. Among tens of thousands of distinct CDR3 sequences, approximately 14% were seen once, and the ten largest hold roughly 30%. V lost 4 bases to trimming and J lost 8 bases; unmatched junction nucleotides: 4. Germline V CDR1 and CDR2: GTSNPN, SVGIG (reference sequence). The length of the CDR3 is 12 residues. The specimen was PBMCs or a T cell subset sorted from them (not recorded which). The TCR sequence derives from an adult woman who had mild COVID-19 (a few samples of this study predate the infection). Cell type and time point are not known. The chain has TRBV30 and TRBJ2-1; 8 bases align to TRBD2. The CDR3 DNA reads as TGTGCCTGGACCCTAGCGGGCTATGAGCAGTTCTTC. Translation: CAWTLAGYEQFF.